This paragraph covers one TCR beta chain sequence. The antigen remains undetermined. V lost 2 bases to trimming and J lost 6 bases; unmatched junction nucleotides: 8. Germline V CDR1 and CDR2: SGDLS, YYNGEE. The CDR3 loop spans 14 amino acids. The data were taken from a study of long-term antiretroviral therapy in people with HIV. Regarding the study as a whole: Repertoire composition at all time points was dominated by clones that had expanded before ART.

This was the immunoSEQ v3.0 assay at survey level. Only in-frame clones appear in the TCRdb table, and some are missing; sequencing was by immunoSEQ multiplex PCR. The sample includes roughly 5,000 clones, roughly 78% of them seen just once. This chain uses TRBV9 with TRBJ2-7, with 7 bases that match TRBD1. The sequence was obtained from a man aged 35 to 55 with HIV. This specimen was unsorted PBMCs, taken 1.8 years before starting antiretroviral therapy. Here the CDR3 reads CASSVGTVSFEQYF. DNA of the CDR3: TGTGCCAGCAGCGTGGGGACAGTAAGCTTCGAGCAGTACTTC.